Below, 30 T cell receptor beta chains from the same sample are listed, as sequenced in a study of T cell repertoires in cytomegalovirus infection. TCRdb used MiXCR to reprocess the reads, holding one entry per CDR3 protein. The sample lists roughly 920,000 distinct CDR3 sequences, approximately 32% occurring once. Their recognized antigens are unknown. The sample consisted of cultured CD8+ T cells from PBMCs, taken from culture after CMV antigen stimulation. These receptors came from a human donor in good health (CMV status not recorded). Some clones in this sample may be carry-over from other donors' samples.

V is TRBV6-1 and J is TRBJ2-1, with 9 nucleotides matching TRBD2. The CDR3 spans 16 residues. Germline trimming cut 1 base from V and 2 bases from J; bases unmatched to any gene: 3. Germline V gene sequence: CDR1 MNHNS, CDR2 SASEGT. The CDR3 reads CASSEGAGGTYNEQFF. In nucleotides, the CDR3 is TGTGCCAGCAGTGAAGGAGCGGGGGGTACCTACAATGAGCAGTTCTTC.

This clonotype was found many times. V gene TRBV7-8 combines with J gene TRBJ1-2; possible D gene TRBD1, 5 bases. The V and J ends lost 2 bases and 7 bases respectively, with 14 bases between them. The germline V gene has CDR1 SGHVS and CDR2 FQNEAQ. CDR3 length: 14 amino acids. CDR3 DNA: TGTGCCAGCAGCTTATCGGGGAGGGGATCTGGCTACACCTTC. It encodes CASSLSGRGSGYTF.

This clonotype has ten or more counts. The genes are TRBV7-8 and TRBJ1-4; D not certain. Germline assignment: CDR1 SGHVS and CDR2 FQNEAQ. This CDR3 is built from 15 residues. Trimming left V 4 bases short and J 3 bases short, with 12 bases between. The CDR3 sequence is CASSSTPGANEKLFF. CDR3 nucleotides: TGTGCCAGCAGCTCTACCCCGGGAGCTAATGAAAAACTGTTTTTT.

In this sample, this clonotype turned up many times. CDR3 sequence reads: CASRPERSGQGLDSNQPQHF. CDR3 bases: TGTGCCAGCAGGCCCGAAAGGTCAGGACAGGGGTTGGATAGCAATCAGCCCCAGCATTTT. The chain combines TRBV6-2 or TRBV6-3 with TRBJ1-5; 9 bases are shared with TRBD1. V lost 6 bases and J lost 0; bases outside the gene matches: 18. The CDR3 extends over 20 amino acids. The germline gives CDR1 MNHEY, CDR2 SVGEGT.

The chain combines TRBV28 with TRBJ2-7; the match to TRBD1 covers 11 bases. CDR1 MDHEN and CDR2 SYDVKM come from the germline V gene. The junction had 12 bases not matched to a gene; V was cut back by 4 bases and J by 1 base. This CDR3 spans 18 amino acids. CDR3 region: CASSSPFIGQGASYEQYV. CDR3 in DNA: TGTGCCAGCAGTTCCCCATTTATCGGACAGGGGGCATCCTACGAGCAGTACGTC.

This clonotype has only a few counts. The chain uses TRBV6-8 and TRBJ1-3; TRBD1 aligns across 8 bases. The trim removed 6 bases at V and 4 bases at J, leaving 5 bases unmatched. CDR3 length: 14 residues. From germline, CDR1 is MNHGY and CDR2 SAAAGT. CDR3 coding DNA: TGTGCCAGCAGAACAGGGGGGAGAGGAAACACCATATATTTT. Its protein is CASRTGGRGNTIYF.

In DNA, the CDR3 is TGCGCCAGCAGTGAACAATCAGGGACGAACACTGAAGCTTTCTTT. Translating gives CASSEQSGTNTEAFF. This sequence joins TRBV10-2 and TRBJ1-1; D perhaps matches TRBD1 (5 bases). Germline lookup yields CDR1 WSHSY and CDR2 SAAADI. This CDR3 has 15 residues. V lost 3 bases and J lost 1, with 12 bases in between.

The V and J genes are TRBV10-3 and TRBJ2-7; maybe TRBD1 (6 bases). The V gene's germline CDR1 is ENHRY and CDR2 SYGVKD. The CDR3 has 19 residues. V shed 5 bases and J shed 4 bases, with 30 bases lying between them. This CDR3 is CAISLTRNTDRPVGYEQYF. DNA of the CDR3: TGTGCCATCAGTCTCACCCGAAACACCGACAGGCCGGTGGGATACGAGCAGTACTTC.

The V and J genes are TRBV20-1 and TRBJ2-1, with TRBD1 identical over 9 bases. J gave up 3 bases and V 5 bases, and 2 bases lay outside the gene matches. Per germline, CDR1 DFQATT and CDR2 SNEGSKA (reference sequence). The CDR3 extends over 13 amino acids. The CDR3 DNA is TGCAGTGCTCAGACAGGGGGCTACAATGAGCAGTTCTTC. The encoded protein is CSAQTGGYNEQFF.

There are a few counts of this clonotype. The J gene is TRBJ1-1, the V gene TRBV6-1, with D possibly being TRBD1 (6 bases). The germline V gene encodes CDR1 MNHNS and CDR2 SASEGT. This CDR3 spans 16 amino acids. Trimming cost V 6 bases and J 3 bases, with 20 bases left between them. CDR3 in amino acids: CASSAPEGELYTEAFF. DNA for the CDR3: TGTGCCAGCAGCGCCCCGGAGGGGGAACTGTACACTGAAGCTTTCTTT.

This clonotype was recorded many times. V usage is TRBV7-2 and J usage is TRBJ2-3, with a weak D call TRBD1 (6 bases). CDR1 and CDR2 (germline): SGHTA, FQGNSA. The CDR3 spans 15 residues. The ends were cut back, 0 bases at V and 1 base at J, with 8 bases in the middle. Here the CDR3 DNA reads TGTGCCAGCAGCTTAGCGGGGGCCCGCACAGATACGCAGTATTTT. The encoded protein is CASSLAGARTDTQYF. The complete variable domain, with remaining parts taken from reference TRBV7-2 and TRBJ2-3, reads GAGVSQSPSNKVTEKGKDVELRCDPISGHTALYWYRQSLGQGLEFLIYFQGNSAPDKSGLPSDRFSAERTGGSVSTLTIQRTQQEDSAVYLCASSLAGARTDTQYFGPGTRLTVL.

This clonotype has only a few counts. V gene TRBV12-5 combines with J gene TRBJ1-2; D is perhaps TRBD1 (5 bases). Per the germline V gene, CDR1 is LGHNT and CDR2 is FRNRAP. V was cut by 6 bases and J by 4 bases, with 21 bases left in between. This CDR3 has 16 amino acids. DNA of the CDR3: TGTGCTAGTGGCCCCCTGACAGACGAGACTCGCTATGGCTACACCTTC. As protein: CASGPLTDETRYGYTF.

The V and J genes are TRBV6-1 and TRBJ2-1; 10 bases are shared with TRBD2. Germline loops: CDR1 MNHNS, CDR2 SASEGT. CDR3 length equals 16 residues. V was clipped by 1 base and J by 2 bases; unmatched bases: 2. CDR3 in DNA: TGTGCCAGCAGTGAAGTCAGCGGGGGGGCCTACAATGAGCAGTTCTTC. Its translation is CASSEVSGGAYNEQFF.

This clonotype was seen more than once but under ten times. The J gene is TRBJ1-6, the V gene TRBV28; 10 bases are shared with TRBD1. V lost 5 bases to trimming and J lost 9 bases; unmatched junction nucleotides: 10. In germline, CDR1 is MDHEN, CDR2 SYDVKM. This CDR3 is built from 16 residues. CDR3 in amino acids: CASSGLRDRGTSPLHF. CDR3 bases: TGTGCCAGCAGTGGACTTCGGGACAGGGGAACTTCACCCCTCCACTTT. The entire variable domain, with the rest obtained from reference TRBV28 and TRBJ1-6, is as follows: DVKVTQSSRYLVKRTGEKVFLECVQDMDHENMFWYRQDPGLGLRLIYFSYDVKMKEKGDIPEGYSVSREKKERFSLILESASTNQTSMYLCASSGLRDRGTSPLHFGNGTRLTVT.

A few counts support this clonotype. Written as DNA, the CDR3 is TGTGCCAGCATTAGAGGGGTCTTAGGGGAGCTGTTTTTT. Protein: CASIRGVLGELFF. This chain uses TRBV7-8 with TRBJ2-2; the D gene could be TRBD1 or TRBD2 (5 bases each). The V end lost 7 bases, the J end lost 8 bases, and 14 bases lay between the germline ends. This CDR3 comprises 13 residues. Looked up from germline, CDR1 is SGHVS and CDR2 is FQNEAQ.

This clonotype has ten or more counts. The rearrangement joins TRBV7-2 to TRBJ2-3; 9 nucleotides agree with TRBD2. Germline CDR1 SGHTA, CDR2 FQGNSA. J gave up 4 bases and V 5 bases, and 10 bases lay outside the gene matches. The CDR3 loop spans 16 amino acids. The CDR3 protein is CASSISGGGGADTQYF. In DNA, the CDR3 is TGTGCCAGCAGCATCTCCGGGGGCGGGGGGGCAGATACGCAGTATTTT.

This clonotype has a count of ten or more. The CDR3 loop is CATSRPKEGLDTGELFF. Written as DNA, the CDR3 is TGTGCCACCAGCAGGCCTAAGGAGGGCCTGGACACCGGGGAGCTGTTTTTT. The chain recombines TRBV15 with TRBJ2-2; a weak D match, TRBD2 (6 bases). Per germline, CDR1 LNHNV and CDR2 YYDKDF (reference sequence). CDR3 length: 17 residues. The V end was cut by 3 bases, the J end by 3 bases, with 17 bases between.

The chain links TRBV7-8 to TRBJ2-5, with TRBD1 identical over 10 bases. The CDR3 is made up of 18 amino acids. Trimming took 2 bases from V and 3 from J; bases not matched to a gene: 12. The germline V gene encodes CDR1 SGHVS and CDR2 FQNEAQ. CDR3 DNA sequence: TGTGCCAGCAGCTTACCTATGGGGGACAGGGGATATGAAGAGACCCAGTACTTC. It codes for CASSLPMGDRGYEETQYF.

In this sample, this clonotype turned up a few times. The rearrangement uses TRBV7-8 and TRBJ2-7; D call uncertain. V was clipped by 5 bases and J by 4 bases, with 9 bases between them. The CDR3 runs to 12 residues. CDR1 SGHVS and CDR2 FQNEAQ come from the germline V gene. The CDR3 spells CASSLRAYEQYV. CDR3 DNA: TGTGCCAGCAGCCTTAGGGCTTACGAGCAGTACGTC.

In its sample, this clonotype was seen a few times. The rearrangement joins TRBV12-3 or TRBV12-4 to TRBJ2-1; a possible D gene is TRBD1 (6 bases). The V gene lost 2 bases and the J gene lost 9 bases, with 11 bases spanning the gap. The CDR3 runs to 13 residues. CDR3 sequence: CASSLRTVGEQFF. The CDR3 nucleotides are TGTGCCAGCAGTTTAAGGACAGTTGGTGAGCAGTTCTTC.

A word on this clonotype: One end of the junction is discordant with germline, which a read error may explain. V gene TRBV7-6 combines with J gene TRBJ2-1; 7 bases map to TRBD1. Germline V gene sequence: CDR1 SGHVS, CDR2 FNYEAQ. CDR3 length equals 12 residues. CDR3 region: CANSPGGNEQFF. In DNA, the CDR3 is TGTGCCAACAGCCCAGGGGGCAATGAGCAGTTCTTC.

As regards this clonotype: This may be a read error: a much more frequent sequence differs by one nucleotide. The chain combines TRBV27 with TRBJ2-7; D remains unclear. The CDR3 spans 14 residues. CDR1 is MNHEY, CDR2 SMNVEV, per germline (reference sequence). In DNA form, the CDR3 reads TGTGCCGGCAGTTTTAGGAGTACTCACTACGAGCAGTACTTC. Amino acid sequence: CAGSFRSTHYEQYF.

This chain joins TRBV24-1 and TRBJ2-3, with D perhaps assigned TRBD1 or TRBD2 (6 bases each). V was shortened by 4 bases and J by 4 bases, with 14 bases between the two germline ends. The CDR3 runs to 15 residues. The germline V gene encodes CDR1 KGHDR and CDR2 SFDVKD. CDR3 sequence reads: CATSDRTGAADTQYF. In nucleotides, the CDR3 is TGTGCCACCAGTGACAGAACGGGGGCAGCAGATACGCAGTATTTT.

The V call is TRBV28, the J call TRBJ2-7; D might be TRBD1 (5 bases). The CDR3 is 15 residues long. Germline CDR1 reads MDHEN; CDR2 reads SYDVKM. V gave up 6 bases and J gave up 0 bases, with 15 bases separating them. The CDR3 DNA sequence: TGTGCCAGCAGGGAAAAGTGGGGCAGCTCCTACGAGCAGTACGTC. The encoded protein is CASREKWGSSYEQYV.

The sample holds many counts of this clonotype. The chain links TRBV7-9 to TRBJ1-6; unclear D gene. Germline CDR1 and CDR2: SEHNR and FQNEAQ (reference sequence). Trimming took off 6 bases at V and 6 bases at J, with 9 bases between the two ends. The CDR3 is 13 residues long. The CDR3 DNA sequence: TGTGCCAGCAGTAGCCGGACTAATTCACCCCTCCACTTT. Residues: CASSSRTNSPLHF.

This clonotype came up many times. The rearrangement uses TRBV19 and TRBJ2-1; D ambiguous. This CDR3 has 15 amino acids. Germline V CDR1 and CDR2: LNHDA, SQIVND (reference sequence). The V gene lost 6 bases and the J gene lost 7 bases, with 19 bases spanning the gap. The CDR3 DNA is TGTGCCAGTAGCCTCCTCCCCCACAGTGGGAATGAGCAGTTCTTC. It is translated as CASSLLPHSGNEQFF.

This clonotype appeared many times. This rearrangement joins TRBV6-2 or TRBV6-3 to TRBJ1-5; D is undetermined. Germline V CDR1 and CDR2: MNHEY, SVGEGT. Trimming removed 4 bases at V and 6 bases at J, with 7 bases between. The CDR3 covers 12 residues. The CDR3: CASSFAGQPQHF. The CDR3 DNA follows: TGTGCCAGCAGTTTCGCAGGTCAGCCCCAGCATTTT.

CDR3 sequence reads: CASSPGISKAQYF. The CDR3 region has the DNA TGTGCCAGCAGTCCCGGAATTTCGAAGGCGCAGTACTTC. The chain is built from TRBV27 and TRBJ2-7; no reliable D call. Germline V lookup: CDR1 MNHEY, CDR2 SMNVEV (reference sequence). The CDR3 loop spans 13 amino acids. Trimming took off 5 bases at V and 9 bases at J, with 17 bases between the two ends.

V and J are TRBV4-1 and TRBJ2-7; D possibly corresponds to TRBD1 (6 bases). Trimming cost V 2 bases and J 3 bases, with 11 bases left between them. This CDR3 has 14 residues. The germline CDR1 and CDR2 sequences are MGHRA and YSYEKL. The CDR3 DNA reads TGCGCCAGCAGCCAAAATCAGGGGAACTACGAGCAGTACTTC. Translation gives CASSQNQGNYEQYF.

The table lists this clonotype with many counts. For the CDR3, the DNA is TGTGCCAGCAGCCAAGCGGGGTTCTACACCGGGGAGCTGTTTTTT. It encodes CASSQAGFYTGELFF. The rearrangement joins TRBV7-2 to TRBJ2-2; TRBD2 matches 7 bases. V lost 5 bases and J lost 3; bases outside the gene matches: 6. This CDR3 comprises 15 residues. Per germline, CDR1 SGHTA and CDR2 FQGNSA.